This T cell receptor beta chain was observed in a study of cytomegalovirus exposure and HLA in healthy donors. Study context: Earlier work reported approximately 110 million unique TCR beta sequences from 170 million or so T cells. Study conclusions and caveats: Rarity held for most TCR sequences, but there were some public TCRs that occurred in many donors. In a later analysis, TCR association rates varied by HLA locus: DRB1 most, HLA-C fewest.

Trimming left V 0 bases short and J 6 bases short, with 8 bases between. This CDR3 is built from 13 residues. CDR1 and CDR2 from the germline V gene are SQVTM and ANQGSEA. For this clone: Its antigen is unknown.

PCR was performed using 60 Vbeta and 13 Jbeta primers. Libraries were prepared by immunoSEQ multiplex PCR; TCRdb keeps only in-frame clonotypes and omits some of them. The sample has tens of thousands of clones, 55% to 80% seen once. This chain joins TRBV29-1 and TRBJ1-4, with D perhaps matching TRBD1 (6 bases). Material for sequencing was PBMCs. This clonotype was sampled from a woman aged 30 to 39 in good health and CMV-seronegative. The CDR3 here is CSVEEGADEKLFF. The CDR3, as DNA: TGCAGCGTTGAAGAGGGGGCTGATGAAAAACTGTTTTTT.